Below, 8 T cell receptor beta chains from the same sample are listed, as sequenced in a study of blood T cell repertoires in COVID-19. Sequencing used immunoSEQ multiplex PCR; TCRdb keeps in-frame clones, though not all of them. The sample yields over 150,000 clones, under 90% seen once. Sequenced material: peripheral blood. Source of these receptors: a human donor in a cohort sampled during active COVID-19.

The rearrangement joins TRBV5-1 to TRBJ1-1; 7 nucleotides line up with TRBD1. Germline V gene sequence: CDR1 SGHRS, CDR2 YFSETQ. This CDR3 is built from 15 residues. V lost 0 bases and J lost 5; bases outside the gene matches: 7. The CDR3 bases are TGCGCCAGCAGCTTGGTTGAGGGGGCAGGAACTGAAGCTTTCTTT. Its translation: CASSLVEGAGTEAFF.

The chain employs TRBV6-5 and TRBJ2-6, with D tentatively TRBD1 (6 bases). The ends were cut back, 6 bases at V and 5 bases at J, with 11 bases in the middle. Germline lookup yields CDR1 MNHEY and CDR2 SVGAGI. The CDR3 has 14 residues. CDR3 nucleotide sequence: TGTGCCAGCAGCCAGGGGATCCGGGCCAACGTCCTGACTTTC. This gives the protein CASSQGIRANVLTF.

The chain carries TRBV2 and TRBJ1-1; maybe TRBD1 (6 bases). CDR3 length: 15 residues. Germline V gene sequence: CDR1 SNHLY, CDR2 FYNNEI. Trimming removed 6 bases at V and 0 bases at J, with 14 bases between. The CDR3 sequence: CASRGRTAMNTEAFF. The CDR3 bases are TGTGCCAGCAGAGGAAGGACAGCTATGAACACTGAAGCTTTCTTT.

The chain employs TRBV27 and TRBJ2-7, with D possibly TRBD2 on 6 matching bases. The germline V gene has CDR1 MNHEY and CDR2 SMNVEV (reference sequence). V was pared by 5 bases and J by 5 bases, with 13 bases between. The CDR3 extends over 13 amino acids. The CDR3 protein is CASSPRGGNEQYF. CDR3 coding DNA: TGTGCCAGCAGTCCCCGGGGAGGCAACGAGCAGTACTTC.

The gene calls are TRBV11-3 and TRBJ1-1; no definite D call. V dropped 1 base and J dropped 2 bases, with 11 bases sitting between them. The CDR3 is 15 residues long. Germline V CDR1 and CDR2: SGHNT, YENEEA. In nucleotides, the CDR3 is TGTGCCAGCAGCTTAGGAGGACTAGGCAACACTGAAGCTTTCTTT. Translation gives CASSLGGLGNTEAFF.

This clone was detected once. The rearrangement uses TRBV11-2 and TRBJ2-5; tentative D call: TRBD2 (7 bases). The germline V gene encodes CDR1 SGHAT and CDR2 FQNNGV. The CDR3 sequence is 15 residues long. The V and J ends lost 3 bases and 6 bases respectively, with 17 bases between them. The CDR3 loop is CASSFRAGAEQTQYF. The CDR3 DNA reads TGTGCCAGCAGCTTCCGTGCGGGGGCTGAACAGACCCAGTACTTC.

This clone has a single count. DNA of the CDR3: TGTGCCAGCAGAAAGACAGGGTCATATGGCTACACCTTC. As protein: CASRKTGSYGYTF. The chain uses TRBV27 and TRBJ1-2; 7 positions agree with TRBD1. With 6 bases clipped from V and 5 bases from J, the junction kept 6 bases outside the gene matches. Per germline, CDR1 MNHEY and CDR2 SMNVEV (reference sequence). The CDR3 covers 13 residues.

This clone occurred once. This chain connects TRBV5-5 to TRBJ1-5; 9 nucleotides align to TRBD1. CDR1 SGHKS and CDR2 YYEKEE come from the germline V gene (reference sequence). V shed 4 bases and J 7 bases; nucleotides not matched to a gene: 9. This CDR3 comprises 15 residues. The CDR3, as DNA: TGTGCCAGCAGCGGCGGGACAGGGTCTGACCAGCCCCAGCATTTT. Residues: CASSGGTGSDQPQHF. The full variable domain, its missing parts supplied by reference TRBV5-5 and TRBJ1-5, is DAGVTQSPTHLIKTRGQQVTLRCSPISGHKSVSWYQQVLGQGPQFIFQYYEKEERGRGNFPDRFSARQFPNYSSELNVNALLLGDSALYLCASSGGTGSDQPQHFGDGTRLSIL.